This entry describes one T cell receptor beta chain. Its antigen is still unknown. This entry comes from a study of CD8 T cells in ankylosing spondylitis. Findings and caveats of the study: One TCR beta motif, made up of several highly homologous variants, appeared characteristic of ankylosing spondylitis blood. Matched ankylosing spondylitis synovial fluid reportedly contained a significantly enriched population of disease-linked clones.

TCRdb redid the calling of the 5' RACE reads with MiXCR, one entry per CDR3 protein. The data contain fewer than 550,000 distinct CDR3 sequences, approximately 5% of them seen just once; the ten biggest clones take up under 4.5%. The receptor comes from a male donor with ankylosing spondylitis. The sequenced material came from blood, either unsorted or a sorted T cell fraction (not recorded which).

In DNA form, the CDR3 reads TGTGCCAGCAGCCCCCGCGTAGTGACGGATGCCGGGGAGCTGTTTTTT. Its protein product is CASSPRVVTDAGELFF. This sequence joins TRBV3-1 and TRBJ2-2, with D hard to call. This CDR3 spans 16 amino acids. With 4 bases removed from V and 6 bases from J, the gap between germline ends came to 18 bases. Germline CDR1 is LGHDT and CDR2 is YNNKEL (reference sequence).